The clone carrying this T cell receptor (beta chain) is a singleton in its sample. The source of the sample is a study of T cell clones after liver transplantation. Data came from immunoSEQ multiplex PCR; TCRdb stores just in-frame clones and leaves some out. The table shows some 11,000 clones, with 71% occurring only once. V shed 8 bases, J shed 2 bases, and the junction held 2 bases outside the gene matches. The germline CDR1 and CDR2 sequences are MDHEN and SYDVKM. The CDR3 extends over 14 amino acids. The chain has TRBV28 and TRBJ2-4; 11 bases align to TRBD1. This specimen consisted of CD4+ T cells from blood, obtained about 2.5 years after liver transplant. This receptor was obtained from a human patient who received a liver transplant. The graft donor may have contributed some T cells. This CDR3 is CASGDRGTKNIQYF. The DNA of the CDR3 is TGTGCCAGCGGGGACAGGGGGACCAAAAACATTCAGTACTTC.